This T cell receptor beta chain was sequenced during a study of blood T cell repertoires in COVID-19. The assay was immunoSEQ multiplex PCR, and TCRdb's table has in-frame clones only and misses some. The sample has under 45,000 clones; over 60% are singletons. V was clipped by 5 bases and J by 3 bases, with 17 bases between them. From germline, CDR1 is LNHDA and CDR2 SQIVND (reference sequence). CDR3 size: 15 residues. This TCR was sampled from a man aged 55 to 70 with active COVID-19. Sequenced input: peripheral blood. The genes are TRBV19 and TRBJ2-7, with D perhaps TRBD2 (6 bases). This CDR3 is CASSPDGGSFYEQYF. In DNA form, the CDR3 reads TGTGCCAGTAGTCCCGACGGGGGAAGCTTCTACGAGCAGTACTTC.